This is a list of T cell receptor beta chains from one sample in a study of blood T cells in healthy people across ages. TCRdb reanalysed the 5' RACE reads using MiXCR and keeps one entry per CDR3 protein. The sample records 1,500,000 or so distinct CDR3 sequences, approximately 60% being singletons. The sequenced material came from blood. Receptor source: a man aged 18 to 29 in good health. The CDR3 runs from the conserved cysteine through the conserved F or W. The order of the fields is CDR3 protein, CDR3 DNA, clone size, V gene, D gene, J gene. D genes are given only for firm matches. Where a row states a size, it is once, few, many or the class of an expanded clone; other rows omit it.

CDR3aa: CSTIASGGSYEQYF
CDR3nt: TGCAGTACCATTGCTAGCGGCGGCAGCTACGAGCAGTACTTC
abundance: -
v_gene: TRBV20-1
d_gene: TRBD2
j_gene: TRBJ2-7

CDR3aa: CASRPSGGGAPHSYNEQFF
CDR3nt: TGTGCCAGCAGACCCAGCGGCGGGGGCGCCCCCCACTCCTACAATGAGCAGTTCTTC
abundance: -
v_gene: TRBV13
d_gene: -
j_gene: TRBJ2-1

CDR3aa: CASSEKTFPPGDEQYF
CDR3nt: TGCGCCAGCAGTGAAAAGACATTTCCACCCGGGGACGAGCAGTACTTC
abundance: few
v_gene: TRBV4-1
d_gene: -
j_gene: TRBJ2-7

CDR3aa: CASSYASQGGEQYF
CDR3nt: TGTGCCAGCAGTTACGCGAGCCAGGGAGGCGAGCAGTACTTC
abundance: few
v_gene: TRBV6-5
d_gene: -
j_gene: TRBJ2-7

CDR3aa: CASSPLPGPRNGYTF
CDR3nt: TGTGCCAGCAGTCCGCTACCGGGCCCCAGAAACGGCTACACCTTC
abundance: few
v_gene: TRBV27
d_gene: -
j_gene: TRBJ1-2

CDR3aa: CASLNSSRAYGYTF
CDR3nt: TGTGCCAGCCTTAACAGCTCTCGGGCCTATGGCTACACCTTC
abundance: -
v_gene: TRBV19
d_gene: -
j_gene: TRBJ1-2

CDR3aa: CAISDSGQLYEQYF
CDR3nt: TGTGCCATCAGTGACTCGGGACAGCTATACGAGCAGTACTTC
abundance: -
v_gene: TRBV10-3
d_gene: TRBD1
j_gene: TRBJ2-7

CDR3aa: CASSYDVLRTGENTDTQYF
CDR3nt: TGTGCCAGCAGTTATGATGTATTGAGGACGGGGGAGAACACAGATACGCAGTATTTT
abundance: -
v_gene: TRBV6-5
d_gene: -
j_gene: TRBJ2-3

CDR3aa: CASSHDRLQETQYF
CDR3nt: TGCGCCAGCAGCCACGACAGGTTACAAGAGACCCAGTACTTC
abundance: -
v_gene: TRBV5-1
d_gene: -
j_gene: TRBJ2-5

CDR3aa: CASIGGGHITDTQYF
CDR3nt: TGTGCCAGCATCGGCGGGGGACATATCACAGATACGCAGTATTTT
abundance: -
v_gene: TRBV7-2
d_gene: -
j_gene: TRBJ2-3

CDR3aa: CASRSGGENTEAFF
CDR3nt: TGTGCCAGCAGATCAGGGGGCGAGAACACTGAAGCTTTCTTT
abundance: -
v_gene: TRBV7-2
d_gene: TRBD1
j_gene: TRBJ1-1

CDR3aa: CSAHLSPGRSEAFF
CDR3nt: TGCAGTGCTCATCTTTCTCCGGGACGTAGTGAAGCTTTCTTT
abundance: -
v_gene: TRBV20-1
d_gene: -
j_gene: TRBJ1-1

CDR3aa: CASSQRGGGQETQYF
CDR3nt: TGTGCCAGCAGCCAACGGGGGGGCGGTCAAGAGACCCAGTACTTC
abundance: few
v_gene: TRBV3-1
d_gene: TRBD2
j_gene: TRBJ2-5

CDR3aa: CASSEGSEDYEQYF
CDR3nt: TGTGCCAGCAGTGAGGGTAGCGAGGACTACGAGCAGTACTTC
abundance: -
v_gene: TRBV25-1
d_gene: -
j_gene: TRBJ2-7

CDR3aa: CASSQAPVSSYEQYF
CDR3nt: TGTGCCAGTAGCCAAGCACCAGTATCTTCCTACGAGCAGTACTTC
abundance: -
v_gene: TRBV4-2
d_gene: -
j_gene: TRBJ2-7

CDR3aa: CASSLQGSGFRETQYF
CDR3nt: TGCGCCAGCAGCTTGCAAGGGAGCGGGTTTAGAGAGACCCAGTACTTC
abundance: -
v_gene: TRBV5-1
d_gene: -
j_gene: TRBJ2-5

CDR3aa: CASSQDYRGWEKLFF
CDR3nt: TGTGCCAGCAGCCAAGATTACAGGGGATGGGAAAAACTGTTTTTT
abundance: -
v_gene: TRBV4-2
d_gene: TRBD1
j_gene: TRBJ1-4

CDR3aa: CASSQEGGDYYNEQFF
CDR3nt: TGCGCCAGCAGCCAAGAGGGCGGGGATTATTACAATGAGCAGTTCTTC
abundance: -
v_gene: TRBV4-3
d_gene: -
j_gene: TRBJ2-1

CDR3aa: CATSHRDSVNTEAFF
CDR3nt: TGTGCCACCAGCCACCGGGACAGCGTGAACACTGAAGCTTTCTTT
abundance: -
v_gene: TRBV15
d_gene: TRBD1
j_gene: TRBJ1-1

CDR3aa: CASSSPLLAGVYEQYF
CDR3nt: TGTGCCAGCAGCTCCCCCCTACTAGCGGGAGTTTACGAGCAGTACTTC
abundance: -
v_gene: TRBV7-8
d_gene: TRBD2
j_gene: TRBJ2-7